The 15 T cell receptor beta chains below all came from one sample that was sequenced in a study of patients with pleural tuberculosis. TCRdb re-called the reads through MiXCR, storing one row per CDR3 protein. The sample has 45,000 to 60,000 distinct CDR3 sequences, about 7.3% seen once. The receptors were sampled from a human donor with pleural tuberculosis.

This clonotype was seen many times. V usage is TRBV20-1 and J usage is TRBJ2-1; a weak D match, TRBD2 (6 bases). Germline V lookup: CDR1 DFQATT, CDR2 SNEGSKA (reference sequence). The V end lost 4 bases, the J end lost 7 bases, and 17 bases lay between the germline ends. CDR3 length equals 14 residues. Written as DNA, the CDR3 is TGCAGTGCTACGGACTATTTAAGGGGAAATGAGCAGTTCTTC. This encodes CSATDYLRGNEQFF.

This clonotype was counted ten times or more. The chain combines TRBV11-2 with TRBJ2-7, with D perhaps matching TRBD1 (5 bases). With 4 bases removed from V and 6 bases from J, the gap between germline ends came to 16 bases. Germline CDR1 is SGHAT and CDR2 is FQNNGV. The CDR3 runs to 14 residues. CDR3 amino acids: CASSSVRAGREQYV. CDR3 nucleotide sequence: TGTGCCAGCAGCTCCGTTCGGGCAGGGCGCGAGCAGTACGTC.

The sample holds many counts of this clonotype. This CDR3 is CSAQTDTSTDTQYF. The CDR3 bases are TGCAGTGCGCAGACAGACACTAGCACAGATACGCAGTATTTT. V is TRBV20-1 and J is TRBJ2-3; D possibly corresponds to TRBD1 (5 bases). The CDR3 is 14 amino acids. Germline V gene sequence: CDR1 DFQATT, CDR2 SNEGSKA (reference sequence). Trimming took 6 bases from V and 0 from J, leaving 13 bases between them.

This clonotype occurred many times. The chain has TRBV6-2 or TRBV6-3 and TRBJ2-5, with a possible D match to TRBD2 (5 bases). Germline loops: CDR1 MNHEY, CDR2 SVGEGT. Trimming shortened V by 6 bases and J by 5 bases, and 7 bases separated the two germline ends. CDR3 length: 11 amino acids. The CDR3 bases are TGTGCCAGCAGGACGGGGGAGACCCAGTACTTC. Translation gives CASRTGETQYF.

Ten or more counts support this clonotype. The chain links TRBV28 to TRBJ1-1; D not resolved. Trimming pared 3 bases from V and 4 bases from J, leaving 9 bases between. The CDR3 runs 13 residues. Looked up from germline, CDR1 is MDHEN and CDR2 is SYDVKM. CDR3 amino acids: CASSLPGGTEAFF. In nucleotides, the CDR3 is TGTGCCAGCAGTTTGCCTGGAGGCACTGAAGCTTTCTTT. The full variable domain, its missing parts supplied by reference TRBV28 and TRBJ1-1, is DVKVTQSSRYLVKRTGEKVFLECVQDMDHENMFWYRQDPGLGLRLIYFSYDVKMKEKGDIPEGYSVSREKKERFSLILESASTNQTSMYLCASSLPGGTEAFFGQGTRLTVV.

The table lists this clonotype with a few counts. The gene calls are TRBV29-1 and TRBJ1-2, with D possibly being TRBD1 (6 bases). The CDR3 runs 11 residues. Trimming cost V 4 bases and J 7 bases, with 10 bases left between them. The V gene's germline CDR1 is SQVTM and CDR2 ANQGSEA. The CDR3: CSVALRGGYTF. In DNA, the CDR3 is TGCAGCGTTGCTCTCAGGGGTGGCTACACCTTC.

A remark on this clonotype: This may come from a read error, since a much larger clone is one base off. The genes are TRBV11-1 and TRBJ1-4; D is undetermined. Germline V CDR1 and CDR2: SGHAT, FQDESV (reference sequence). The CDR3 runs 12 residues. Here the CDR3 DNA reads TGTGCCAGCGGCTTAAGGACTGAAAAACTGTTTTTT. Residues: CASGLRTEKLFF.

This clonotype was found many times. The rearrangement links TRBV19 to TRBJ2-5; 11 nucleotides line up with TRBD1. The CDR3 consists of 14 residues. The germline gives CDR1 LNHDA, CDR2 SQIVND (reference sequence). With V trimmed by 5 bases and J by 3 bases, 2 bases remained unmatched. This CDR3 reads CASSLGQGEETQYF. The CDR3 DNA sequence: TGTGCCAGTAGTTTGGGACAGGGGGAAGAGACCCAGTACTTC.

This chain joins TRBV9 and TRBJ1-6; TRBD1 matches at 8 bases. The germline V gene encodes CDR1 SGDLS and CDR2 YYNGEE. The CDR3 contains 16 residues. Germline trimming cut 3 bases from V and 7 bases from J; bases unmatched to any gene: 9. The CDR3 bases are TGTGCCAGCAGCGCACCAGGGGGCGCGGGGAATTCACCCCTCCACTTT. As protein: CASSAPGGAGNSPLHF.

This clonotype has ten or more counts. The chain links TRBV12-3 or TRBV12-4 to TRBJ2-3; D is tentatively TRBD1 or TRBD2 (5 bases each). The CDR3 is made up of 17 amino acids. The V gene lost 4 bases and the J gene lost 2 bases, with 19 bases spanning the gap. CDR3 nucleotide sequence: TGTGCCAGCAGTTCCCCCGAGGGGAGCGGAAACACAGATACGCAGTATTTT. Protein product: CASSSPEGSGNTDTQYF.

There are many counts of this clonotype. CDR3 loop: CASSWGLAWNEQFF. CDR3 bases: TGCGCCAGCAGCTGGGGACTAGCCTGGAATGAGCAGTTCTTC. The V and J genes are TRBV5-1 and TRBJ2-1; 9 bases are shared with TRBD2. Trimming cost V 3 bases and J 7 bases; bases outside gene matches: 5. The CDR3 sequence is 14 residues long. Per germline, CDR1 SGHRS and CDR2 YFSETQ.

This clonotype was counted ten times or more. The chain combines TRBV29-1 with TRBJ2-2; D may be TRBD1 (5 bases). The germline gives CDR1 SQVTM, CDR2 ANQGSEA. CDR3 length: 12 amino acids. V lost 4 bases and J 2 bases, leaving 5 bases between the germline ends. The CDR3 region is CSVGGNTGELFF. The CDR3 DNA is TGCAGCGTTGGGGGCAACACCGGGGAGCTGTTTTTT.

This clonotype was found many times. The V call is TRBV12-3 or TRBV12-4, the J call TRBJ1-5; D is unclear. V was cut by 3 bases and J by 7 bases, with 7 bases left in between. The CDR3 runs 12 residues. The CDR3 sequence is CASSFWGQPQHF. CDR3 DNA: TGTGCCAGCAGTTTTTGGGGACAGCCCCAGCATTTT.

The chain links TRBV24-1 to TRBJ2-1; D gene ambiguous. Germline lookup yields CDR1 KGHDR and CDR2 SFDVKD. This CDR3 region has 13 residues. Trimming cost V 4 bases and J 8 bases, with 11 bases left between them. The CDR3 spells CATSDRNLYEQFF. For the CDR3, the DNA is TGTGCCACCAGTGACAGGAATCTCTATGAGCAGTTCTTC.

This clonotype was found a few times. The chain couples TRBV10-2 to TRBJ2-3, with a weak D call TRBD1 (6 bases). CDR3 length: 13 amino acids. Deletions cut 8 bases from V and 2 bases from J, with 11 bases between. Germline CDR1 is WSHSY and CDR2 is SAAADI. The DNA of the CDR3 is TGCGCCAGCGGAAACAGGGACACAGATACGCAGTATTTT. It codes for CASGNRDTDTQYF.